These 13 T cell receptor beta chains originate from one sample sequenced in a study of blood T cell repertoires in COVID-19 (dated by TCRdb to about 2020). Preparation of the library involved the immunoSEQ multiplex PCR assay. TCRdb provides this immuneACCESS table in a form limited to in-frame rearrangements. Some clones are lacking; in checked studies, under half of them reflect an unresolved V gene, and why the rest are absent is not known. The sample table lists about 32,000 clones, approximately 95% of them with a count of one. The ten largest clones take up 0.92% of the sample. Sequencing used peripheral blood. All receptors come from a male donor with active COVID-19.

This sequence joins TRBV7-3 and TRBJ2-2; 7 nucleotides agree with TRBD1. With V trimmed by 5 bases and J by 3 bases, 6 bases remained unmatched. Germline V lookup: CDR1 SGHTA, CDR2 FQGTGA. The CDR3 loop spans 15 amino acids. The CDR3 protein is CASSPTGLHTGELFF. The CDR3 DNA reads TGTGCCAGCAGCCCGACAGGGTTGCACACCGGGGAGCTGTTTTTT.

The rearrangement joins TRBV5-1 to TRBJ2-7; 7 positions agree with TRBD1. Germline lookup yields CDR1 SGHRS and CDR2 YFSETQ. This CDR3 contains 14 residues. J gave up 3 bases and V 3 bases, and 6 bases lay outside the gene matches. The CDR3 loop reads CASSSDRAIYEQYF. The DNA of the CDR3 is TGCGCCAGCAGCTCCGACAGGGCTATCTACGAGCAGTACTTC. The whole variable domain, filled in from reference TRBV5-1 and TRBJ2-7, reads KAGVTQTPRYLIKTRGQQVTLSCSPISGHRSVSWYQQTPGQGLQFLFEYFSETQRNKGNFPGRFSGRQFSNSRSEMNVSTLELGDSALYLCASSSDRAIYEQYFGPGTRLTVT.

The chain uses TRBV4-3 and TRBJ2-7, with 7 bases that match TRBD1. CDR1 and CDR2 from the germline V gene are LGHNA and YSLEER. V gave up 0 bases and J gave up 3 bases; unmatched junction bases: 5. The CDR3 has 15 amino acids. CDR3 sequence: CASSQDRNRGYEQYF. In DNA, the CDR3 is TGCGCCAGCAGCCAAGACAGAAACAGGGGCTACGAGCAGTACTTC.

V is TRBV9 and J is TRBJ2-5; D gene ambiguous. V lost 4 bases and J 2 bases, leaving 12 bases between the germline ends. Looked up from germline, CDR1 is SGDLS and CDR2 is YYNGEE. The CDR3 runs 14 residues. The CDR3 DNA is TGTGCCAGCAGCACTACAAGAGGACAAGAGACCCAGTACTTC. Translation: CASSTTRGQETQYF. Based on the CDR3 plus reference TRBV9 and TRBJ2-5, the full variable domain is DSGVTQTPKHLITATGQRVTLRCSPRSGDLSVYWYQQSLDQGLQFLIQYYNGEERAKGNILERFSAQQFPDLHSELNLSSLELGDSALYFCASSTTRGQETQYFGPGTRLLVL.

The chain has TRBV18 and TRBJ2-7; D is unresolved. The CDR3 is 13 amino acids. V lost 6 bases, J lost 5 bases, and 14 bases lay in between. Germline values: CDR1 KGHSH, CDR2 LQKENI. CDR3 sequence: CASSPPLSNEQYF. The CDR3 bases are TGTGCCAGCTCCCCTCCCCTATCGAACGAGCAGTACTTC.

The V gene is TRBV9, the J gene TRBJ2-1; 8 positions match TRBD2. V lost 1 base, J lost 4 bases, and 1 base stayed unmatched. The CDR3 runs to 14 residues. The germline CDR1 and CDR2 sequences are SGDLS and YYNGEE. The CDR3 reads CASSVSGRYNEQFF. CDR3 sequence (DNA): TGTGCCAGCAGCGTAAGCGGGAGATACAATGAGCAGTTCTTC. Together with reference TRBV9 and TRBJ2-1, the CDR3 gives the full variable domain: DSGVTQTPKHLITATGQRVTLRCSPRSGDLSVYWYQQSLDQGLQFLIQYYNGEERAKGNILERFSAQQFPDLHSELNLSSLELGDSALYFCASSVSGRYNEQFFGPGTRLTVL.

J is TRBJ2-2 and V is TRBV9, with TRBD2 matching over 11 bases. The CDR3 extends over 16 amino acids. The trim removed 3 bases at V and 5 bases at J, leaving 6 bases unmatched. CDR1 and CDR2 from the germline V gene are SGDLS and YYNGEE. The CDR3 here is CASSAHSGGATGELFF. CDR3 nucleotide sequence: TGTGCCAGCAGCGCCCATAGCGGGGGGGCAACCGGGGAGCTGTTTTTT.

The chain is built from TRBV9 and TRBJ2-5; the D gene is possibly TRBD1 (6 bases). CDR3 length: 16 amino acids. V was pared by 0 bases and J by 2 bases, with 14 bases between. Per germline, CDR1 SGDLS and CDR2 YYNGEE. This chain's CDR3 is CASSVGVRDKQETQYF. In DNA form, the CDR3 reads TGTGCCAGCAGCGTAGGTGTCAGGGACAAACAAGAGACCCAGTACTTC. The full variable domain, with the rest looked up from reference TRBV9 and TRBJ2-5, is DSGVTQTPKHLITATGQRVTLRCSPRSGDLSVYWYQQSLDQGLQFLIQYYNGEERAKGNILERFSAQQFPDLHSELNLSSLELGDSALYFCASSVGVRDKQETQYFGPGTRLLVL.

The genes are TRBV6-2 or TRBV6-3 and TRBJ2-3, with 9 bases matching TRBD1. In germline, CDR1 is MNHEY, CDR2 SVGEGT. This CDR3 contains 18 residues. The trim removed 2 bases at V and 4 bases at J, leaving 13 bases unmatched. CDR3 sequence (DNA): TGTGCCAGCAGTTACCTGCTTTTGGACAGGGGAAAATCAGATACGCAGTATTTT. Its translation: CASSYLLLDRGKSDTQYF.

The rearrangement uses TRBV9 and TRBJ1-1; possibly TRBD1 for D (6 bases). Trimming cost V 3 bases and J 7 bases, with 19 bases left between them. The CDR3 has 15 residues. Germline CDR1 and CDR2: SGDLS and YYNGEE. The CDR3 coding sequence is TGTGCCAGCAGCGCGGAAGACGGACAGAAGGGTGAAGCTTTCTTT. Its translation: CASSAEDGQKGEAFF.

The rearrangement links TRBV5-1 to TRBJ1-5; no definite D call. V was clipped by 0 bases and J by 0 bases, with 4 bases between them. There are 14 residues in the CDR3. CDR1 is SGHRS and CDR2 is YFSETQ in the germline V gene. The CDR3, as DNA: TGCGCCAGCAGCTTGGGGCATAGCAATCAGCCCCAGCATTTT. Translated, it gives CASSLGHSNQPQHF.

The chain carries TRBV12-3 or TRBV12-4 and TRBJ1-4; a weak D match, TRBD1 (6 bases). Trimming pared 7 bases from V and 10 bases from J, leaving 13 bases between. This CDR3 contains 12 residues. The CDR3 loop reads CASTTLGAKLFF. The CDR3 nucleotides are TGTGCCAGCACTACATTGGGGGCAAAACTGTTTTTT.

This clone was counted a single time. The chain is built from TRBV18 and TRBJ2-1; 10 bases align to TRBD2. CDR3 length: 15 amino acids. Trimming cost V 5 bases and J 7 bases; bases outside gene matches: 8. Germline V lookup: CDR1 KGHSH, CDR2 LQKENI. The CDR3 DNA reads TGTGCCAGCTCATCGGTAGCGGGGGGTACAAATGAGCAGTTCTTC. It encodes CASSSVAGGTNEQFF.